A single T cell receptor beta chain is shown here with its context. Clones were sequenced by immunoSEQ multiplex PCR, and TCRdb holds only the in-frame ones, with some missing. This sample carries about 120,000 clones, approximately 92% of them seen once, and the ten largest clones take about 3.3%. Germline values: CDR1 SQVTM, CDR2 ANQGSEA. The CDR3 is 14 amino acids. With 4 bases clipped from V and 4 bases from J, the junction kept 5 bases outside the gene matches. The data belong to a study of CD4+ T cells in melanoma. The receptor was isolated from a human donor with melanoma. The J gene is TRBJ2-5, the V gene TRBV29-1; 11 positions agree with TRBD2. What was sequenced was peripheral blood. In nucleotides, the CDR3 is TGCAGCGTTGCAACTAGCGGGAGACGAGAGACCCAGTACTTC. This gives the protein CSVATSGRRETQYF. Full variable domain (missing parts from reference TRBV29-1 and TRBJ2-5): SAVISQKPSRDICQRGTSLTIQCQVDSQVTMMFWYRQQPGQSLTLIATANQGSEATYESGFVIDKFPISRPNLTFSTLTVSNMSPEDSSIYLCSVATSGRRETQYFGPGTRLLVL.